These 29 T cell receptor beta chains share one sample of origin, sequenced in a study of shared clonotypes between healthy human individuals. The assay was immunoSEQ multiplex PCR, and TCRdb's table has in-frame clones only and misses some. The sample records 2 million to 3 million clones, roughly 92% being singletons. Sequenced input: naive CD4+ T cells sorted from blood. Subset described: CD45RA+ positively selected. The source is a man younger than 35 in good health.

This clone appeared once. This same CDR3 is encoded by further DNA sequences in the sample. The J gene is TRBJ2-5, the V gene TRBV9, with TRBD2 matching over 9 bases. Losses at the gene ends were 0 bases for V and 1 base for J; bases not matched to a gene: 4. This CDR3 spans 16 amino acids. The germline gives CDR1 SGDLS, CDR2 YYNGEE. Here the CDR3 reads CASSVAASGVQETQYF. DNA for the CDR3: TGTGCCAGCAGCGTAGCCGCTAGCGGGGTCCAAGAGACCCAGTACTTC.

This rearrangement joins TRBV9 to TRBJ2-7; D ambiguous. Germline V gives CDR1 SGDLS, CDR2 YYNGEE. The germline V and J ends were trimmed by 0 bases and 9 bases, with 10 bases remaining between them. This CDR3 spans 12 amino acids. The chain's CDR3 is CASSVVNRRQYF. DNA of the CDR3: TGTGCCAGCAGCGTAGTAAATAGGCGGCAGTACTTC.

The J gene is TRBJ1-1, the V gene TRBV10-3; 9 bases match TRBD1. The CDR3 extends over 15 amino acids. The ends lost 2 bases at V and 4 bases at J; junction bases unmatched: 5. The germline V gene encodes CDR1 ENHRY and CDR2 SYGVKD. The CDR3 DNA reads TGTGCCATCAGTGAGACAACAGGGGGCGGCACTGAAGCTTTCTTT. It codes for CAISETTGGGTEAFF.

This clone was counted once. The V gene is TRBV6-1, the J gene TRBJ1-6; weak D call: TRBD1 (5 bases). Germline CDR1 reads MNHNS; CDR2 reads SASEGT. The CDR3 is 15 residues long. V dropped 0 bases and J dropped 7 bases, with 10 bases sitting between them. CDR3 DNA sequence: TGTGCCAGCAGTGAAGCGGGCCAGGGCAATTCACCCCTCCACTTT. Amino acids: CASSEAGQGNSPLHF.

The CDR3 bases are TGCGCCAGCAGCCGGGACAATACTAATGAAAAACTGTTTTTT. The encoded protein is CASSRDNTNEKLFF. This chain links TRBV5-1 with TRBJ1-4; possible D gene TRBD1, 6 bases. Between the trimmed V and J ends, which lost 4 bases and 2 bases, there was a span of 9 bases. Germline values: CDR1 SGHRS, CDR2 YFSETQ. The CDR3 length is 14 residues.

V and J are TRBV5-1 and TRBJ1-3; TRBD1 matches 9 bases. Germline CDR1 is SGHRS and CDR2 is YFSETQ. CDR3 size: 15 residues. V lost 4 bases, J lost 2 bases, and 4 bases stayed unmatched. As DNA, the CDR3 is TGCGCCAGCAGCCCAAGGACAGGGGCTGGAAACACCATATATTTT. Translation gives CASSPRTGAGNTIYF.

This sequence joins TRBV19 and TRBJ1-5; 9 positions agree with TRBD1. J gave up 3 bases and V 6 bases, and 6 bases lay outside the gene matches. This CDR3 comprises 15 residues. The germline V gene has CDR1 LNHDA and CDR2 SQIVND (reference sequence). This CDR3 is CASSRDRVINQPQHF. The CDR3 bases are TGTGCCAGTAGCCGGGACAGGGTAATCAATCAGCCCCAGCATTTT.

The chain combines TRBV7-2 with TRBJ2-1; maybe TRBD2 (5 bases). The CDR3 is made up of 15 amino acids. Per germline, CDR1 SGHTA and CDR2 FQGNSA. V was shortened by 4 bases and J by 3 bases, with 13 bases between the two germline ends. The chain's CDR3 is CASSSDSDVYNEQFF. CDR3 sequence (DNA): TGTGCCAGCAGCTCGGACTCCGACGTCTACAATGAGCAGTTCTTC.

The chain combines TRBV5-1 with TRBJ2-5, with 7 bases aligning to TRBD2. J was trimmed by 5 bases and V by 4 bases; bases with no gene match: 5. This CDR3 spans 13 amino acids. Germline CDR1 reads SGHRS; CDR2 reads YFSETQ. As DNA, the CDR3 is TGCGCCAGCAGCCCCGGGAGGCGGGAGACCCAGTACTTC. Amino acids: CASSPGRRETQYF. The complete variable domain, with remaining parts taken from reference TRBV5-1 and TRBJ2-5, reads KAGVTQTPRYLIKTRGQQVTLSCSPISGHRSVSWYQQTPGQGLQFLFEYFSETQRNKGNFPGRFSGRQFSNSRSEMNVSTLELGDSALYLCASSPGRRETQYFGPGTRLLVL.

The chain links TRBV5-1 to TRBJ2-1; D is unclear. V lost 2 bases and J lost 14, with 20 bases in between. Germline V gene lookup returns CDR1 SGHRS and CDR2 YFSETQ. The CDR3 extends over 14 amino acids. The CDR3 DNA sequence: TGCGCCAGCAGCTTAGGAGACTCCCTCCCTGTAAAGTTCTTC. It codes for CASSLGDSLPVKFF.

V and J are TRBV4-1 and TRBJ2-7; 8 bases match TRBD2. Germline CDR1 MGHRA, CDR2 YSYEKL. V gave up 1 base and J gave up 1 base; unmatched junction bases: 6. The CDR3 sequence is 16 residues long. The DNA for the CDR3 is TGCGCCAGCAGCCAAGGGGCGGGGGGATCTTCCTACGAGCAGTACTTC. Translating gives CASSQGAGGSSYEQYF.

This clone showed up just once. V is TRBV6-6 and J is TRBJ2-7; either TRBD1 or TRBD2 may supply D (6 bases each). The V gene's germline CDR1 is MNHNY and CDR2 SVGAGI (reference sequence). The CDR3 is 16 residues long. The V gene lost 6 bases and the J gene lost 7 bases, with 25 bases spanning the gap. The DNA of the CDR3 is TGTGCCAGCAGAATTACCGGGACACCATCCGCGGGGGAGCAGTACTTC. It specifies CASRITGTPSAGEQYF.

V and J are TRBV10-3 and TRBJ2-5; 9 bases align to TRBD1. The CDR3 has 13 amino acids. V lost 5 bases and J lost 5; bases outside the gene matches: 3. Germline lookup yields CDR1 ENHRY and CDR2 SYGVKD. The CDR3 loop is CAISTGGVETQYF. The CDR3 coding sequence is TGTGCCATCAGTACAGGGGGCGTCGAGACCCAGTACTTC.

This clone was seen a handful of times. The chain joins TRBV7-9 to TRBJ1-2; D uncertain. V was clipped by 7 bases and J by 4 bases, with 13 bases between them. The CDR3 runs 13 residues. Germline V CDR1 and CDR2: SEHNR, FQNEAQ (reference sequence). This CDR3 is CASTRENRYGYTF. As DNA, the CDR3 is TGTGCCAGCACCCGGGAAAATCGCTATGGCTACACCTTC.

The chain combines TRBV27 with TRBJ2-1; D might be TRBD2 (5 bases). Germline V gene data show CDR1 as MNHEY and CDR2 as SMNVEV (reference sequence). The CDR3 is 16 amino acids. The V gene lost 1 base and the J gene lost 0 bases, with 10 bases spanning the gap. This CDR3 is CASSLYIGVSYNEQFF. The CDR3 nucleotides read TGTGCCAGCAGTTTATATATCGGGGTCTCCTACAATGAGCAGTTCTTC.

CDR3 amino acids: CASSPLKNTVYEQYF. The CDR3 DNA follows: TGTGCCAGCAGTCCCCTCAAAAATACCGTCTACGAGCAGTACTTC. The chain joins TRBV6-5 to TRBJ2-7; D call uncertain. Per the germline V gene, CDR1 is MNHEY and CDR2 is SVGAGI. The CDR3 extends over 15 amino acids. The V and J ends lost 5 bases and 3 bases respectively, with 17 bases between them.

The rearrangement joins TRBV28 to TRBJ1-2; possibly TRBD1 for D (6 bases). CDR3 length: 15 residues. CDR1 is MDHEN and CDR2 is SYDVKM in the germline V gene. The V gene lost 7 bases and the J gene lost 8 bases, with 23 bases spanning the gap. CDR3 sequence: CASTPRLGRGGGYTF. The DNA for the CDR3 is TGTGCCAGCACCCCACGGTTGGGCAGGGGAGGCGGCTACACCTTC.

The gene calls are TRBV18 and TRBJ2-7; TRBD2 might be the D (5 bases). The CDR3 runs to 12 residues. The V end was cut by 4 bases, the J end by 6 bases, with 10 bases between. CDR1 is KGHSH and CDR2 is LQKENI in the germline V gene. The CDR3 reads CASSRFEGEQYF. In DNA, the CDR3 is TGTGCCAGCTCACGCTTCGAGGGCGAGCAGTACTTC.

The V and J genes are TRBV6-1 and TRBJ2-5; tentatively, D is TRBD1 or TRBD2 (6 bases each). The end of the DNA fits TRBJ2-7 better, so the J call may be wrong. CDR3 length: 13 residues. CDR1 and CDR2 from the germline V gene are MNHNS and SASEGT. The CDR3 reads CASSAVGGYEQYF. Written as DNA, the CDR3 is TGTGCCAGCAGCGCCGTAGGGGGGTACGAGCAGTACTTC.

The chain is built from TRBV11-2 and TRBJ2-7, with a tentative D call TRBD1 (5 bases). Trimming removed 0 bases at V and 4 bases at J, with 10 bases between. The germline CDR1 and CDR2 sequences are SGHAT and FQNNGV. This CDR3 is 14 amino acids long. The CDR3 loop reads CASSLEGPKYEQYF. CDR3 in DNA: TGTGCCAGCAGCTTAGAGGGGCCAAAGTACGAGCAGTACTTC.

The chain joins TRBV9 to TRBJ2-1; D is unclear. Germline CDR1 and CDR2: SGDLS and YYNGEE. V was trimmed by 0 bases and J by 2 bases, leaving 18 bases between them. The CDR3 spans 18 residues. In DNA, the CDR3 is TGTGCCAGCAGCGTAGTCGAGATGTCCGTACTTGCCTACAATGAGCAGTTCTTC. Protein sequence: CASSVVEMSVLAYNEQFF.

The V gene is TRBV5-1, the J gene TRBJ2-1; D may be TRBD2 (5 bases). The V end was cut by 6 bases, the J end by 3 bases, with 10 bases between. The CDR3 totals 13 residues. In germline, CDR1 is SGHRS, CDR2 YFSETQ. DNA of the CDR3: TGCGCCAGCAACTCCGCGGGCTACAATGAGCAGTTCTTC. Its protein is CASNSAGYNEQFF. The full variable domain, with the rest looked up from reference TRBV5-1 and TRBJ2-1, is KAGVTQTPRYLIKTRGQQVTLSCSPISGHRSVSWYQQTPGQGLQFLFEYFSETQRNKGNFPGRFSGRQFSNSRSEMNVSTLELGDSALYLCASNSAGYNEQFFGPGTRLTVL.

This clone has only one observation. Other DNA sequences in the sample encode the same CDR3. The chain uses TRBV28 and TRBJ1-5, with TRBD1 matching 10 bases. This CDR3 contains 15 residues. Unmatched junction bases numbered 7, after V lost 4 bases and J lost 7 bases. Per germline, CDR1 MDHEN and CDR2 SYDVKM. In DNA form, the CDR3 reads TGTGCCAGCAGTTCGCCGGGACAGGGGAACCAGCCCCAGCATTTT. Encoded protein: CASSSPGQGNQPQHF.

This rearrangement joins TRBV21-1 to TRBJ1-1; the table calls TRBD1, which could not be checked here. TRBV21-1 is designated a pseudogene. This CDR3 has 15 amino acids. The CDR3 bases are TGTGCCAGCAGCAACGGCCAGGGGAGGAACACTGAAGCTTTCTTT. This sequence encodes CASSNGQGRNTEAFF.

A single count supports this clone. The rearrangement links TRBV2 to TRBJ2-2; no clear D gene. The length of the CDR3 is 14 residues. Trimming took off 7 bases at V and 2 bases at J, with 11 bases between the two ends. Germline assignment: CDR1 SNHLY and CDR2 FYNNEI. The CDR3 protein is CASTVRINTGELFF. The CDR3 bases are TGTGCCAGCACCGTCAGGATTAACACCGGGGAGCTGTTTTTT. Full variable domain (rest looked up from reference TRBV2 and TRBJ2-2): EPEVTQTPSHQVTQMGQEVILRCVPISNHLYFYWYRQILGQKVEFLVSFYNNEISEKSEIFDDQFSVERPDGSNFTLKIRSTKLEDSAMYFCASTVRINTGELFFGEGSRLTVL.

The sample holds a few counts of this clone. The CDR3 DNA reads as TGTGCCAGCAGCCCGGGGGGCCCCACAGATACGCAGTATTTT. This codes for CASSPGGPTDTQYF. V gene TRBV6-6 combines with J gene TRBJ2-3; a possible D gene is TRBD2 (7 bases). The CDR3 sequence is 14 residues long. Trimming stripped 6 bases from V and 2 bases from J, with 12 bases between. From germline, CDR1 is MNHNY and CDR2 SVGAGI (reference sequence).

V gene TRBV19 combines with J gene TRBJ1-2, with D unresolved. Per germline, CDR1 LNHDA and CDR2 SQIVND (reference sequence). The CDR3 consists of 14 residues. The V end lost 2 bases, the J end lost 4 bases, and 11 bases lay between the germline ends. CDR3 nucleotide sequence: TGTGCCAGTAGTATACCCCGTGTCGCCTATGGCTACACCTTC. Encoded protein: CASSIPRVAYGYTF.

On this clone: Other DNA sequences in the sample encode the same CDR3. This chain uses TRBV27 with TRBJ2-5; the match to TRBD2 covers 9 bases. V trimming: 2 bases; J trimming: 5 bases; junction bases outside the gene matches: 3. CDR3 length equals 14 residues. CDR1 is MNHEY, CDR2 SMNVEV, per germline (reference sequence). This chain's CDR3 is CASSLAGGPETQYF. DNA for the CDR3: TGTGCCAGCAGTTTAGCGGGAGGGCCCGAGACCCAGTACTTC.

The V call is TRBV19, the J call TRBJ1-5; D may be TRBD1 (5 bases). Germline CDR1 is LNHDA and CDR2 is SQIVND (reference sequence). CDR3 size: 13 residues. V lost 5 bases, J lost 15 bases, and 20 bases lay in between. The CDR3 DNA follows: TGTGCCAGTAGTCCCCTCGACAGACCCTTTACGCATTTT. Protein: CASSPLDRPFTHF.